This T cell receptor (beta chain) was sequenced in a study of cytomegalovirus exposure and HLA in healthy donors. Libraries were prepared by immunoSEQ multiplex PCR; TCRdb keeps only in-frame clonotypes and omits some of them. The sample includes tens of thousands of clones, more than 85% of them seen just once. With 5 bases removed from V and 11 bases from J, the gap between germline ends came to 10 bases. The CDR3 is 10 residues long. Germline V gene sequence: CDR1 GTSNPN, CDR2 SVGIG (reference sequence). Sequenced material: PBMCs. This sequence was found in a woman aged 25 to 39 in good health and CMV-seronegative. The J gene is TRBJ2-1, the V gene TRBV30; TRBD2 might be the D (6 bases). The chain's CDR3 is CAWGEDQQFF. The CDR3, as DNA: TGTGCCTGGGGGGAGGATCAGCAGTTCTTC. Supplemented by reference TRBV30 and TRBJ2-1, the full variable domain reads SQTIHQWPATLVQPVGSPLSLECTVEGTSNPNLYWYRQAAGRGLQLLFYSVGIGQISSEVPQNLSASRPQDRQFILSSKKLLLSDSGFYLCAWGEDQQFFGPGTRLTVL.